This TCR beta chain comes out of a study of blood T cells in healthy people across ages. This clonotype was counted a few times. Antigen specificity is unknown. This CDR3 contains 16 residues. The junction had 11 bases not matched to a gene; V was cut back by 5 bases and J by 1 base. Germline V gives CDR1 DFQATT, CDR2 SNEGSKA (reference sequence). Study results and caveats: Both higher diversity and more naive CD4+ cells marked long-lived donors when set against aged donors. As age increased, TCR beta diversity per million T cells fell in a roughly linear fashion.

The use of a sample-barcoded 5' primer and a J-beta primer mix characterized a second PCR of roughly 6 to 11 cycles. The template-switch adaptor, which had 12 random nucleotides, put a tag on each cDNA molecule. TCRdb redid the calling of the 5' RACE reads with MiXCR, one entry per CDR3 protein. Of fewer than 800,000 distinct CDR3 sequences listed, roughly 21% are singletons. A minimum of 6 micrograms of total RNA was extracted per sample. The receptor was derived from a man between 70 and 80 years old in good health. This chain connects TRBV20-1 to TRBJ2-5, with 9 bases aligning to TRBD1. The source material was blood. CDR3 in DNA: TGCAGTGCTTCTCCCTCCAACAGGGGGCGCCAAGAGACCCAGTACTTC. Translation gives CSASPSNRGRQETQYF.